These 12 T cell receptor beta chains originate from one sample sequenced in a study of cytomegalovirus exposure and HLA in healthy donors. 60 Vbeta and 13 Jbeta primers were used in PCR. Profiling relied on immunoSEQ multiplex PCR, and the TCRdb table lists in-frame clones only, not all of them. Of fewer than 45,000 clones listed, roughly 76% were seen once; the top ten hold approximately 8%. The sample was PBMCs. The receptors were gathered from a woman aged 25 to 39 in good health and CMV-seropositive.

Concerning this clone: Other DNA sequences in this specimen translate into the identical CDR3. The chain employs TRBV30 and TRBJ2-5; D perhaps matches TRBD1 (6 bases). The J call may be wrong; the DNA end is better matched by TRBJ2-7. There are 11 residues in the CDR3. The germline V gene has CDR1 GTSNPN and CDR2 SVGIG (reference sequence). The DNA of the CDR3 is TGTGCGTGGTTACAGGGCTACGAGCAGTACTTC. The encoded protein is CAWLQGYEQYF.

This clone was picked up a small number of times. The rearrangement links TRBV5-4 to TRBJ2-1; 8 nucleotides match TRBD2. Germline V CDR1 and CDR2: SGHNT, YYREEE (reference sequence). V trimming: 4 bases; J trimming: 9 bases; junction bases outside the gene matches: 12. The CDR3 extends over 15 amino acids. CDR3 amino acids: CASSLAGLAGGEQFF. Written as DNA, the CDR3 is TGTGCCAGCAGCCTGGCCGGACTAGCTGGCGGTGAGCAGTTCTTC.

The chain combines TRBV11-2 with TRBJ1-2; D may be TRBD1 (6 bases). Trimming pared 2 bases from V and 0 bases from J, leaving 16 bases between. The germline gives CDR1 SGHAT, CDR2 FQNNGV. The CDR3 runs to 17 residues. CDR3 in amino acids: CASSLTGFLEPNYGYTF. The CDR3 DNA follows: TGTGCCAGCAGCTTAACAGGGTTTCTAGAACCTAACTATGGCTACACCTTC.

Worth noting for this clone: Germline and junction disagree at one end, which may indicate a read error. In DNA form, the CDR3 reads TGTGCTAGCAGCTTAGGAGGGACTGCGAGGGAGACCCAGTACTTC. It is translated as CASSLGGTARETQYF. The chain links TRBV7-7 to TRBJ2-5, with a weak D call TRBD2 (6 bases). From germline, CDR1 is SSHAT and CDR2 FNYEAQ (reference sequence). The CDR3 sequence is 15 residues long.

This clone was counted only a few times. The chain combines TRBV7-9 with TRBJ2-1; the match to TRBD2 covers 8 bases. The CDR3 consists of 15 residues. V shed 6 bases, J shed 3 bases, and the junction held 7 bases outside the gene matches. CDR1 SEHNR and CDR2 FQNEAQ come from the germline V gene (reference sequence). The CDR3 DNA follows: TGTGCCAGCAGGAAGCAAAGCGGGAGCTACAATGAGCAGTTCTTC. Residues: CASRKQSGSYNEQFF.

This sequence joins TRBV2 and TRBJ2-3; 12 positions agree with TRBD2. V dropped 5 bases and J dropped 5; count of bases not matched to a gene: 11. CDR1 SNHLY and CDR2 FYNNEI come from the germline V gene. The CDR3 sequence is 17 residues long. The CDR3 sequence: CASSRDLAGGPEDTQYF. The CDR3 nucleotides read TGTGCCAGCAGTCGAGATCTAGCGGGAGGGCCTGAAGATACGCAGTATTTT.

The rearrangement uses TRBV7-8 and TRBJ2-5; 7 positions match TRBD1. Germline CDR1 SGHVS, CDR2 FQNEAQ. The V gene end was trimmed by 0 bases and the J gene end by 5 bases; junction bases not matched to a gene: 12. The CDR3 totals 17 residues. The CDR3 region is CASSLAGAGGRWETQYF. The CDR3 DNA reads TGTGCCAGCAGCTTAGCCGGCGCAGGGGGAAGGTGGGAGACCCAGTACTTC.

Here the CDR3 reads CSVETVEGLHGYTF. CDR3 in DNA: TGCAGCGTTGAAACGGTCGAGGGCTTGCATGGCTACACCTTC. This rearrangement joins TRBV29-1 to TRBJ1-2; D is undetermined. Germline-derived CDR1 and CDR2 are SQVTM and ANQGSEA. V dropped 2 bases and J dropped 6 bases, with 16 bases sitting between them. This CDR3 comprises 14 residues.

The chain joins TRBV7-9 to TRBJ2-5; 9 bases are a match to TRBD2. With V trimmed by 4 bases and J by 2 bases, 8 bases remained unmatched. The CDR3 totals 16 residues. The germline gives CDR1 SEHNR, CDR2 FQNEAQ (reference sequence). CDR3 region: CASSSPQRGEQETQYF. The CDR3 DNA is TGTGCCAGCAGCTCCCCCCAGCGGGGGGAGCAAGAGACCCAGTACTTC.

The chain carries TRBV6-1 and TRBJ2-7; 7 bases map to TRBD2. CDR1 and CDR2 (germline): MNHNS, SASEGT. The CDR3 totals 13 residues. After removal of 7 bases from V and 3 bases from J, the junction contained 6 bases not matched to a gene. CDR3 coding DNA: TGTGCCAGCAAAATGGGACTATTCTACGAGCAGTACTTC. Translating gives CASKMGLFYEQYF.

The rearrangement uses TRBV5-1 and TRBJ1-5; 7 nucleotides agree with TRBD1. The junction had 0 bases not matched to a gene; V was cut back by 2 bases and J by 4 bases. The CDR3 is 13 residues long. CDR1 is SGHRS, CDR2 YFSETQ, per germline. Here the CDR3 DNA reads TGCGCCAGCAGCTTACAGGGGAATCAGCCCCAGCATTTT. Amino acid sequence: CASSLQGNQPQHF.

The rearrangement links TRBV9 to TRBJ2-1, with D perhaps TRBD2 (6 bases). Germline V gene lookup returns CDR1 SGDLS and CDR2 YYNGEE. This CDR3 has 15 amino acids. V was trimmed by 6 bases and J by 3 bases, leaving 16 bases between them. For the CDR3, the DNA is TGTGCCAGCAACGGAGGGTTGGGGGGCTACAATGAGCAGTTCTTC. This sequence encodes CASNGGLGGYNEQFF.